This entry features one T cell receptor (beta chain) sequence. Its specificity is unknown. These data are taken from a study of response to subunit inactivated influenza vaccine. In TCRdb, the RT-PCR reads were re-called with MiXCR into one record per CDR3 protein. The sample comprises fewer than 750,000 distinct CDR3 sequences, 11% to 15% of which are singletons, and around 10% rests with the top ten. General study findings and limits: With each seasonal influenza vaccination, the authors suggested, few new T cells are recruited.

Germline CDR1 reads DFQATT; CDR2 reads SNEGSKA (reference sequence). The CDR3 sequence is 13 residues long. This chain uses TRBV20-1 with TRBJ1-5; D is undetermined. The TCR was taken from a man aged 50 or older who received an inactivated influenza vaccine. The source was PBMCs from blood, collected 11 to 12 days after vaccination. The CDR3 coding sequence is TGCAGCGGGAAAGGGTCTAGCAATCAGCCCCAGCATTTT. Its protein product is CSGKGSSNQPQHF.